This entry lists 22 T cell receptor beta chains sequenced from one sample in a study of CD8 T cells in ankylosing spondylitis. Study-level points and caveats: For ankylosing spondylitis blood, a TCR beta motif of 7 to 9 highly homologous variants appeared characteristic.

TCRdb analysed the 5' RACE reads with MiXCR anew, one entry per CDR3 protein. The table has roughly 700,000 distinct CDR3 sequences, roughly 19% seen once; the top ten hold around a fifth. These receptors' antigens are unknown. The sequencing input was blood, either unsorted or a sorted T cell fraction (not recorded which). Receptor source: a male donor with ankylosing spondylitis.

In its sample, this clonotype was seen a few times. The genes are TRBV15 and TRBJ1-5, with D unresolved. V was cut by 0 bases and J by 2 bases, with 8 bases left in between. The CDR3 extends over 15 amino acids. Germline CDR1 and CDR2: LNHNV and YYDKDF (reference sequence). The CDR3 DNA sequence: TGTGCCACCAGCAGAGAGCGGCAGGGCAATCAGCCCCAGCATTTT. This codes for CATSRERQGNQPQHF.

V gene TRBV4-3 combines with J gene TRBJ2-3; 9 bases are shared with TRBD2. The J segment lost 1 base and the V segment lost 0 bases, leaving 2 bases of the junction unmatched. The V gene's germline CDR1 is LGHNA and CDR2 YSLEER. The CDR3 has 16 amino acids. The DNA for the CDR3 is TGCGCCAGCAGCCAAGATAGCGGGAGCGGCACAGATACGCAGTATTTT. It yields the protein CASSQDSGSGTDTQYF.

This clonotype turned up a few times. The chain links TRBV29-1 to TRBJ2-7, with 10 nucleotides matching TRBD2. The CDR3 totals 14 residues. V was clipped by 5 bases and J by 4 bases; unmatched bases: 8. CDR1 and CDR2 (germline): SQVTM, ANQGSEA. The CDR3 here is CSVMTSGFSYEQYF. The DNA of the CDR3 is TGCAGCGTTATGACTAGCGGGTTCTCTTACGAGCAGTACTTC.

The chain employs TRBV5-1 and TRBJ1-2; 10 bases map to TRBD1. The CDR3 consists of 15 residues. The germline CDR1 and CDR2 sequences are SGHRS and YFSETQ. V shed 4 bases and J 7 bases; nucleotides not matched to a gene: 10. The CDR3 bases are TGCGCCAGCAGCGGGCCGGGACAGGGGATTGGTGGCTACACCTTC. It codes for CASSGPGQGIGGYTF. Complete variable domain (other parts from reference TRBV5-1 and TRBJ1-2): KAGVTQTPRYLIKTRGQQVTLSCSPISGHRSVSWYQQTPGQGLQFLFEYFSETQRNKGNFPGRFSGRQFSNSRSEMNVSTLELGDSALYLCASSGPGQGIGGYTFGSGTRLTVV.

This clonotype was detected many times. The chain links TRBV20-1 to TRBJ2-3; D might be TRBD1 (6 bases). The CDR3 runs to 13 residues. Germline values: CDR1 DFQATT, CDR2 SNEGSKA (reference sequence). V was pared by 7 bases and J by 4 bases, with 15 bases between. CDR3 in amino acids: CSVPRPGADTQYF. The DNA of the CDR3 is TGCAGTGTCCCTCGCCCAGGGGCAGATACGCAGTATTTT.

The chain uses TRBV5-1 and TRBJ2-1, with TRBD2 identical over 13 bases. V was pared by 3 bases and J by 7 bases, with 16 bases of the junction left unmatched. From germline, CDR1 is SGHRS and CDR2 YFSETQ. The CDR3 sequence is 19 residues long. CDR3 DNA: TGCGCCAGCAGCTCCTCTCCACCTCGACTAGCGGGAGGAAAGAATGAGCAGTTCTTC. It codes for CASSSSPPRLAGGKNEQFF.

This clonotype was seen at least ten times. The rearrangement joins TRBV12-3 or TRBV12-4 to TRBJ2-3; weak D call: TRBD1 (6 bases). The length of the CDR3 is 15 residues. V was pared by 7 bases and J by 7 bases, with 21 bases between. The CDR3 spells CASTQRGKSSHTQYF. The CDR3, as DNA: TGTGCCAGCACCCAAAGGGGGAAATCCTCCCATACGCAGTATTTT.

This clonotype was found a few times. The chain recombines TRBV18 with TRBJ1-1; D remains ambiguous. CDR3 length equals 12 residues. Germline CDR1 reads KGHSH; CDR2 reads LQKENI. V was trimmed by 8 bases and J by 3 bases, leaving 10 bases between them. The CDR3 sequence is CASSPTYTEAFF. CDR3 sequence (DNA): TGTGCCAGCAGTCCGACATACACTGAAGCTTTCTTT.

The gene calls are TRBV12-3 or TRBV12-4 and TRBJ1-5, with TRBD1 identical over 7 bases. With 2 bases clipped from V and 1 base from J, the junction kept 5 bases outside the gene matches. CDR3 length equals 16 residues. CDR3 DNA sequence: TGTGCCAGCAGTTTAAAGTGGGACAGAAGCAATCAGCCCCAGCATTTT. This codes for CASSLKWDRSNQPQHF.

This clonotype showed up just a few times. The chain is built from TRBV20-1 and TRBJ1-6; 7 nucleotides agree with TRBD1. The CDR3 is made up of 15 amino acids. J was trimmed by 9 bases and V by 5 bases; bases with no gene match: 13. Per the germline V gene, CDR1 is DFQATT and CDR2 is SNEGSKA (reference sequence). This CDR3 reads CSAGGAQGGRSPLHF. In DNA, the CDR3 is TGCAGTGCTGGAGGGGCCCAGGGGGGTCGTTCACCCCTCCACTTT.

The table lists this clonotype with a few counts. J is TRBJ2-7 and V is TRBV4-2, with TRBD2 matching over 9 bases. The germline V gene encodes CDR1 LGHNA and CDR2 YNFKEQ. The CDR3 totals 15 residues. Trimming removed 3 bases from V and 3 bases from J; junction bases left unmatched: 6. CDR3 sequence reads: CASSQAISGGYEQYF. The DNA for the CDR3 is TGTGCCAGCAGCCAGGCCATTAGCGGGGGCTACGAGCAGTACTTC.

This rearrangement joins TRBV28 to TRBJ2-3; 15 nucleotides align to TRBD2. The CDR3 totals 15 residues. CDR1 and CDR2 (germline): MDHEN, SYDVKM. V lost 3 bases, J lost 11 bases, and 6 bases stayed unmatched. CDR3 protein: CASSLTGLAGGMQYF. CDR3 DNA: TGTGCCAGCAGTTTGACGGGACTAGCGGGAGGTATGCAGTATTTT.

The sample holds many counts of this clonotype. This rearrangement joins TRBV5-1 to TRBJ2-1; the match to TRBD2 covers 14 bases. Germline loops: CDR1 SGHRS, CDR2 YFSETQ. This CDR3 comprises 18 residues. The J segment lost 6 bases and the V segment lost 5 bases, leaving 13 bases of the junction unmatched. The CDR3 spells CASSPRRGLAGGLNEQFF. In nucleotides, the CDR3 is TGCGCCAGCAGTCCTAGACGCGGACTAGCGGGAGGCCTCAATGAGCAGTTCTTC.

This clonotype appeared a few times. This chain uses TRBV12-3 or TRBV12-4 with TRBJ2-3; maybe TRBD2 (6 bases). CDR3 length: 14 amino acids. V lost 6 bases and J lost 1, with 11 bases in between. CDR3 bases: TGTGCCAGCAGCCCGGGACTCCGCACAGATACGCAGTATTTT. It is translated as CASSPGLRTDTQYF.

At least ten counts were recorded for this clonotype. The CDR3 loop reads CASSVATGGSGGDTQYF. CDR3 bases: TGTGCCAGCAGCGTAGCTACGGGCGGGAGTGGGGGAGATACGCAGTATTTT. The chain uses TRBV9 and TRBJ2-3, with 7 bases fitting TRBD2. V was pared by 0 bases and J by 5 bases, with 12 bases of the junction left unmatched. Looked up from germline, CDR1 is SGDLS and CDR2 is YYNGEE. The CDR3 is 17 residues long.

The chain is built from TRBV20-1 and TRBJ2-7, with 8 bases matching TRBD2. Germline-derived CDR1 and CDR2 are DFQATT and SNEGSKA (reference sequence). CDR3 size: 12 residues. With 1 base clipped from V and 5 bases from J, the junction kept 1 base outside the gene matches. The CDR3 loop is CSARGRGDEQYF. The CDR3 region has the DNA TGCAGTGCTAGAGGGCGGGGGGACGAGCAGTACTTC.

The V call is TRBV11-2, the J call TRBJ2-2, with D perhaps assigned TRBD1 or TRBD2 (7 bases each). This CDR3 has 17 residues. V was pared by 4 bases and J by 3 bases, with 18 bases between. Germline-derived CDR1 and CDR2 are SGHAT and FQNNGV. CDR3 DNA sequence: TGTGCCAGCAGCTCCCCCGACAGGGAGGGGGACACCGGGGAGCTGTTTTTT. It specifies CASSSPDREGDTGELFF. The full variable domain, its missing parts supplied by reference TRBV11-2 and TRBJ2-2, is EAGVAQSPRYKIIEKRQSVAFWCNPISGHATLYWYQQILGQGPKLLIQFQNNGVVDDSQLPKDRFSAERLKGVDSTLKIQPAKLEDSAVYLCASSSPDREGDTGELFFGEGSRLTVL.

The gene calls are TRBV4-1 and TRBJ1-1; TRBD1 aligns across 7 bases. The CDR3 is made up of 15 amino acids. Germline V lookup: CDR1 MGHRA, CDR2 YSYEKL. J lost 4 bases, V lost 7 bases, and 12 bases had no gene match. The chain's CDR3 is CASIQGPGGGTEAFF. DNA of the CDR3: TGCGCCAGCATACAGGGGCCAGGAGGTGGCACTGAAGCTTTCTTT.

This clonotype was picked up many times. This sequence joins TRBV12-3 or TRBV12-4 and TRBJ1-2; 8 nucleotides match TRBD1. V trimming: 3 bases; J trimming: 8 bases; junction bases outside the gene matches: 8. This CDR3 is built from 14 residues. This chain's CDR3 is CASSFDRGVLGYTF. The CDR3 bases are TGTGCCAGCAGTTTTGACAGGGGAGTATTAGGCTACACCTTC.

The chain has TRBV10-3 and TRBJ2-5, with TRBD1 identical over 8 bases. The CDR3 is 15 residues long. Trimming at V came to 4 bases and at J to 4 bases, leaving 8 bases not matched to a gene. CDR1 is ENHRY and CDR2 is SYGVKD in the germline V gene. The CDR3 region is CAISGGTGRGETQYF. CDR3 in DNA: TGTGCCATCAGTGGGGGGACAGGTCGCGGAGAGACCCAGTACTTC.

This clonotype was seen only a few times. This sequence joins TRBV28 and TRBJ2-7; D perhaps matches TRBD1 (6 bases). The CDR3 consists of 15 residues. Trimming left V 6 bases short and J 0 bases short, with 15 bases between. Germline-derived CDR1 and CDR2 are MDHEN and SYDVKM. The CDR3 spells CASRQGRGVSYEQYF. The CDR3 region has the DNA TGTGCCAGCAGGCAGGGCAGGGGAGTCTCCTACGAGCAGTACTTC. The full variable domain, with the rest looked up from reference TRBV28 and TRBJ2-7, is DVKVTQSSRYLVKRTGEKVFLECVQDMDHENMFWYRQDPGLGLRLIYFSYDVKMKEKGDIPEGYSVSREKKERFSLILESASTNQTSMYLCASRQGRGVSYEQYFGPGTRLTVT.

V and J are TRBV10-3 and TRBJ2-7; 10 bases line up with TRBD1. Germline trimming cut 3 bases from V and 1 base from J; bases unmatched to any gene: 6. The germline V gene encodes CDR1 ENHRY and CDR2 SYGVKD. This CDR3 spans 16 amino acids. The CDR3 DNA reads TGTGCCATCAGTGAAGGGGACAGGGGCCTTTCCTACGAGCAGTACTTC. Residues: CAISEGDRGLSYEQYF.